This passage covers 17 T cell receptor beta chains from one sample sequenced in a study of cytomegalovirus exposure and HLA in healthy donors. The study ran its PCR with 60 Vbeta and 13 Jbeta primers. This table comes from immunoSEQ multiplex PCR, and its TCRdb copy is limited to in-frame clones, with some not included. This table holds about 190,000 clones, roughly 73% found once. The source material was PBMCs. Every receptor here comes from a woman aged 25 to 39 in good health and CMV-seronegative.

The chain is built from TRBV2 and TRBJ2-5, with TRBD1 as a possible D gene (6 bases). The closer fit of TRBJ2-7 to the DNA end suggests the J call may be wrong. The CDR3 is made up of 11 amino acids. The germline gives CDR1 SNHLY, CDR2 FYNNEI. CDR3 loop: CASSTGPEQYF. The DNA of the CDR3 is TGTGCCAGCAGTACAGGGCCCGAGCAGTACTTC.

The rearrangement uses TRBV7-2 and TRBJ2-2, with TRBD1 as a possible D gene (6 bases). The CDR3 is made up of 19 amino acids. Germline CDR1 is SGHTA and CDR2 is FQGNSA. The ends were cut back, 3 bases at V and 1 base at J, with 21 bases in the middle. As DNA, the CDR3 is TGTGCCAGCAGCTTTCAACTCTATTCAGGGGTACGGAACACCGGGGAGCTGTTTTTT. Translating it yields CASSFQLYSGVRNTGELFF.

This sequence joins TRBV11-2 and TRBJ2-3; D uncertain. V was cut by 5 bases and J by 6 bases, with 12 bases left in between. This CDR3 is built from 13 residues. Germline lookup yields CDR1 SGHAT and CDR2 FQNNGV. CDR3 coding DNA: TGTGCCAGCAGCCCATCCCCGGAGGATACGCAGTATTTT. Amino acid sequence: CASSPSPEDTQYF.

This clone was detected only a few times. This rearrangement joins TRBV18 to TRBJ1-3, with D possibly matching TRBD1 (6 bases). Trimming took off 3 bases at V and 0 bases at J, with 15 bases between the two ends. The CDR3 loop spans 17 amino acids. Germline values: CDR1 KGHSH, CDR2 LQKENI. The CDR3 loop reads CASSPVSGQFSGNTIYF. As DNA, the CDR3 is TGTGCCAGCTCACCTGTCAGCGGACAGTTCTCTGGAAACACCATATATTTT.

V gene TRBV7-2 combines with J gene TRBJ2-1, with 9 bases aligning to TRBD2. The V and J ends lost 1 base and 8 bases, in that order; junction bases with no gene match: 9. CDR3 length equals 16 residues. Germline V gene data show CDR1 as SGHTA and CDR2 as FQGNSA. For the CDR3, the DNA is TGTGCCAGCAGCTTAGGCGGGGGTAGCGGGAGCTATGAGCAGTTCTTC. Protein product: CASSLGGGSGSYEQFF.

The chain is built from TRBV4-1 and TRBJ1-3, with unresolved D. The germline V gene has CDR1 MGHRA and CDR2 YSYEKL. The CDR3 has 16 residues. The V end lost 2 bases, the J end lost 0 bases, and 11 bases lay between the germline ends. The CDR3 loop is CASSQQGLTSGNTIYF. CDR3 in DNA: TGCGCCAGCAGCCAACAAGGACTGACCTCTGGAAACACCATATATTTT.

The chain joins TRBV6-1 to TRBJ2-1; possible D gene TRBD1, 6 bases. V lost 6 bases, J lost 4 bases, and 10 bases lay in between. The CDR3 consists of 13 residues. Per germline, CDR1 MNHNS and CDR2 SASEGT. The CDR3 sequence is CASSIQGYNEQFF. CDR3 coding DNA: TGTGCCAGCAGCATACAGGGTTACAATGAGCAGTTCTTC.

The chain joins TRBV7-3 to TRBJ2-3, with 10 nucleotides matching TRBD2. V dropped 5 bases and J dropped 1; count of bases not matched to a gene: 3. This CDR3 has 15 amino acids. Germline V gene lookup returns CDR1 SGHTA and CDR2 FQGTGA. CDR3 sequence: CASSPLAGGTDTQYF. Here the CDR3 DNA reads TGTGCCAGCAGCCCCCTAGCGGGGGGCACAGATACGCAGTATTTT.

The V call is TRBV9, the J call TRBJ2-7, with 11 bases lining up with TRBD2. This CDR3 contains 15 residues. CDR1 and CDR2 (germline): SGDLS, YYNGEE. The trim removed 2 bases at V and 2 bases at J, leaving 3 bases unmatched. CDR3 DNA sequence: TGTGCCAGCAGCGTCGCTAGCGGGAGGCCCTACGAGCAGTACTTC. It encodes CASSVASGRPYEQYF.

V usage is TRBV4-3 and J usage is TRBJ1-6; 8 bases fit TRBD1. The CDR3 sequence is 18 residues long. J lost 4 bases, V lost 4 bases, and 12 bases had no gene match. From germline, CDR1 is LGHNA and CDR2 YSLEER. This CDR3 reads CASSPLGQGAWYNSPLHF. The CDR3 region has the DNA TGCGCCAGCAGCCCTCTAGGGCAGGGGGCCTGGTATAATTCACCCCTCCACTTT.

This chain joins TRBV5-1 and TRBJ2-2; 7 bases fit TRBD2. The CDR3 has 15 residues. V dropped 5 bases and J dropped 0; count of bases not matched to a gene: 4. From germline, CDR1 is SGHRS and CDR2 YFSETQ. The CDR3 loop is CASRPGLTNTGELFF. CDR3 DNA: TGCGCCAGCAGACCGGGACTAACGAACACCGGGGAGCTGTTTTTT.

The CDR3 region is CASSWTTAGELFF. In nucleotides, the CDR3 is TGTGCCAGTAGTTGGACTACGGCCGGGGAGCTGTTTTTT. The V and J genes are TRBV19 and TRBJ2-2; a weak D match, TRBD2 (6 bases). V lost 5 bases and J lost 6, with 10 bases in between. Germline V lookup: CDR1 LNHDA, CDR2 SQIVND (reference sequence). CDR3 length: 13 amino acids. Full variable domain (missing parts from reference TRBV19 and TRBJ2-2): DGGITQSPKYLFRKEGQNVTLSCEQNLNHDAMYWYRQDPGQGLRLIYYSQIVNDFQKGDIAEGYSVSREKKESFPLTVTSAQKNPTAFYLCASSWTTAGELFFGEGSRLTVL.

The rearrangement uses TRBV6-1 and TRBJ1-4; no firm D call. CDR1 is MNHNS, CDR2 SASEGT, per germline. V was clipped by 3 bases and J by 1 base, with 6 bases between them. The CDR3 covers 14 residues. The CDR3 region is CASSDPITNEKLFF. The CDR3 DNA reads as TGTGCCAGCAGTGACCCCATAACTAATGAAAAACTGTTTTTT.

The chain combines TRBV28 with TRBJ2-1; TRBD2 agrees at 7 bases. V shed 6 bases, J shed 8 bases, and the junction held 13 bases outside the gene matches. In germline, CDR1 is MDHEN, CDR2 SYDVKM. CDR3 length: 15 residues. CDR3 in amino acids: CASSRSSAGVDEQFF. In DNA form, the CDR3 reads TGTGCCAGCAGCCGTAGCTCGGCGGGAGTCGATGAGCAGTTCTTC. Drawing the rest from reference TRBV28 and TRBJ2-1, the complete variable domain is DVKVTQSSRYLVKRTGEKVFLECVQDMDHENMFWYRQDPGLGLRLIYFSYDVKMKEKGDIPEGYSVSREKKERFSLILESASTNQTSMYLCASSRSSAGVDEQFFGPGTRLTVL.

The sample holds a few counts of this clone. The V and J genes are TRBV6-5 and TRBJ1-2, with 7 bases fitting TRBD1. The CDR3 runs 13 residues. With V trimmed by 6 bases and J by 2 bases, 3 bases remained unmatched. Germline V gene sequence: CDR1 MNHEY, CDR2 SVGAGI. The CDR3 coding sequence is TGTGCCAGCAGACGGGGACAGAACTATGGCTACACCTTC. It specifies CASRRGQNYGYTF.

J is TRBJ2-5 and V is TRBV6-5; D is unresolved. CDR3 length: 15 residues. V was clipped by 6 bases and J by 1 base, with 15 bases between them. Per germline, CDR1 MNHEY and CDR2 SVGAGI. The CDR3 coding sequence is TGTGCCAGCAGCCCCTCGAGAACTCCCCAAGAGACCCAGTACTTC. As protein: CASSPSRTPQETQYF.

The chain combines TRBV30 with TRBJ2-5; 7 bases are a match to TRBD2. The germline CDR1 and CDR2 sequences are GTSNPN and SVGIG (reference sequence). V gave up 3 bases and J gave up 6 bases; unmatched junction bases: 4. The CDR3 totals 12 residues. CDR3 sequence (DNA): TGTGCCTGGAGCCGCGGGAGCAAGACCCAGTACTTC. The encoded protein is CAWSRGSKTQYF.